One and the same sample provided the 20 T cell receptor beta chains below, sequenced in a study of blood T cell repertoires in COVID-19. Clones were sequenced by immunoSEQ multiplex PCR, and TCRdb holds only the in-frame ones, with some missing. The sample lists some 200,000 clones, around 94% occurring once. Specimen: peripheral blood. The receptor set was obtained from a man under 40 with COVID-19, enrolled during active disease.

V gene TRBV9 combines with J gene TRBJ1-5, with D hard to call. V was clipped by 0 bases and J by 4 bases, with 8 bases between them. CDR1 is SGDLS, CDR2 YYNGEE, per germline. The CDR3 totals 14 residues. The CDR3 DNA reads TGTGCCAGCAGCGTAGCTGGAGGAAATCAGCCCCAGCATTTT. This sequence encodes CASSVAGGNQPQHF.

The chain uses TRBV11-2 and TRBJ1-2, with D unclear. Germline loops: CDR1 SGHAT, CDR2 FQNNGV. This CDR3 is built from 14 residues. The V end lost 5 bases, the J end lost 6 bases, and 16 bases lay between the germline ends. CDR3 in amino acids: CASSIRTAEDGYTF. CDR3 bases: TGTGCCAGCAGCATCAGAACGGCGGAGGATGGCTACACCTTC.

V is TRBV3-1 (or the pseudogene TRBV3-2) and J is TRBJ2-2; D may be TRBD2 (6 bases). CDR1 LGHDT and CDR2 YNNKEL come from the germline V gene (reference sequence). The CDR3 totals 17 residues. Trimming cost V 5 bases and J 7 bases, with 23 bases left between them. CDR3 residues: CASSIHRRAFSVGELFF. The CDR3 nucleotides are TGTGCCAGCAGCATCCACAGGAGGGCGTTCTCCGTCGGGGAGCTGTTTTTT.

V is TRBV19 and J is TRBJ1-5, with D possibly TRBD1 on 6 matching bases. The CDR3 totals 18 residues. V shed 5 bases and J shed 9 bases, with 29 bases lying between them. Germline values: CDR1 LNHDA, CDR2 SQIVND (reference sequence). The CDR3 protein is CASSFQNLDRLMGRPQHF. CDR3 sequence (DNA): TGTGCCAGTAGTTTCCAAAATCTCGACAGGCTTATGGGGCGGCCCCAGCATTTT.

V and J are TRBV2 and TRBJ2-7, with 7 nucleotides matching TRBD1. Trimming took 7 bases from V and 6 from J; bases not matched to a gene: 9. The germline gives CDR1 SNHLY, CDR2 FYNNEI. This CDR3 contains 13 residues. Written as DNA, the CDR3 is TGTGCCAGCACCACAGGGGTTTCGGCCGAGCAGTACTTC. Its translation: CASTTGVSAEQYF.

The chain recombines TRBV3-1 (or the pseudogene TRBV3-2) with TRBJ1-1; D is possibly TRBD1 (5 bases). Germline lookup yields CDR1 LGHDT and CDR2 YNNKEL (reference sequence). This CDR3 region has 14 residues. Trimming took off 4 bases at V and 5 bases at J, with 14 bases between the two ends. The CDR3 DNA follows: TGTGCCAGCAGCCGGGGAGGGGTTGAAACTGAAGCTTTCTTT. It yields the protein CASSRGGVETEAFF.

This sequence joins TRBV27 and TRBJ2-7, with 9 bases identical to TRBD1. Losses at the gene ends were 4 bases for V and 4 bases for J; bases not matched to a gene: 11. Germline CDR1 is MNHEY and CDR2 is SMNVEV (reference sequence). The CDR3 totals 16 residues. The CDR3 reads CASSSRGQGKGYEQYF. The CDR3 nucleotides read TGTGCCAGCAGTTCCCGGGGACAGGGTAAGGGTTACGAGCAGTACTTC.

The chain uses TRBV7-9 and TRBJ2-7; D is ambiguous. Trimming removed 1 base at V and 3 bases at J, with 16 bases between. In germline, CDR1 is SEHNR, CDR2 FQNEAQ (reference sequence). The CDR3 totals 16 residues. The CDR3 nucleotides read TGTGCCAGCAGCTTAGAATCTGGGCCTCCTTTCTACGAGCAGTACTTC. It yields the protein CASSLESGPPFYEQYF.

This sequence joins TRBV2 and TRBJ2-5; 11 nucleotides agree with TRBD2. CDR3 length: 16 amino acids. The germline V gene encodes CDR1 SNHLY and CDR2 FYNNEI. V shed 5 bases and J 5 bases; nucleotides not matched to a gene: 10. The CDR3 loop reads CASSFGLAGGRETQYF. CDR3 bases: TGTGCCAGCAGTTTTGGGCTAGCGGGGGGTAGGGAGACCCAGTACTTC.

The chain is built from TRBV7-9 and TRBJ2-3; TRBD2 aligns across 14 bases. Germline CDR1 reads SEHNR; CDR2 reads FQNEAQ (reference sequence). The CDR3 totals 18 residues. Trimming removed 5 bases from V and 0 bases from J; junction bases left unmatched: 7. The CDR3 reads CASSPGLAGGLSTDTQYF. The CDR3 bases are TGTGCCAGCAGCCCCGGACTAGCGGGGGGACTTAGCACAGATACGCAGTATTTT.

J is TRBJ2-5 and V is TRBV5-4; a weak D match, TRBD2 (6 bases). The CDR3 has 14 amino acids. Trimming cost V 4 bases and J 7 bases, with 17 bases left between them. The germline V gene encodes CDR1 SGHNT and CDR2 YYREEE (reference sequence). In DNA form, the CDR3 reads TGTGCCAGCAGCGGGGGGACGGATGATTCGACCCAGTACTTC. It encodes CASSGGTDDSTQYF.

The chain has TRBV5-1 and TRBJ2-7; 9 bases align to TRBD2. J was trimmed by 1 base and V by 2 bases; bases with no gene match: 13. The CDR3 has 18 residues. CDR1 and CDR2 from the germline V gene are SGHRS and YFSETQ. This CDR3 reads CASSFFRSSGKTSYEQYF. CDR3 DNA sequence: TGCGCCAGCAGCTTCTTCCGCTCTAGCGGGAAGACTTCCTACGAGCAGTACTTC.

The chain carries TRBV2 and TRBJ1-6, with TRBD1 matching over 7 bases. The CDR3 covers 15 residues. Germline assignment: CDR1 SNHLY and CDR2 FYNNEI. V gave up 11 bases and J gave up 0 bases; unmatched junction bases: 7. CDR3 nucleotides: TGTGCCGGCTCAGGGGGGATCTCCTATAATTCACCCCTCCACTTT. Protein: CAGSGGISYNSPLHF.

This rearrangement joins TRBV19 to TRBJ1-1; D remains unclear. The germline V and J ends were trimmed by 8 bases and 0 bases, with 10 bases remaining between them. The CDR3 extends over 13 amino acids. Germline-derived CDR1 and CDR2 are LNHDA and SQIVND (reference sequence). The CDR3 DNA follows: TGTGCCAGTCGTGATGACATGAACACTGAAGCTTTCTTT. Translation: CASRDDMNTEAFF.

This clone showed up just once. The CDR3 reads CASSQGQSRTNQPQHF. The CDR3 bases are TGTGCCAGTAGTCAGGGGCAGTCGAGAACCAATCAGCCCCAGCATTTT. The chain employs TRBV19 and TRBJ1-5, with D perhaps matching TRBD1 (6 bases). CDR1 is LNHDA, CDR2 SQIVND, per germline (reference sequence). V was pared by 5 bases and J by 3 bases, with 17 bases between. CDR3 length: 16 residues.

The chain is built from TRBV5-4 and TRBJ2-1; 10 bases agree with TRBD2. The CDR3 covers 15 residues. V gave up 2 bases and J gave up 7 bases; unmatched junction bases: 6. Germline V gene lookup returns CDR1 SGHNT and CDR2 YYREEE (reference sequence). The CDR3 DNA reads as TGTGCCAGCAGCTTCCCTAGCGGGGGAGGGAATGAGCAGTTCTTC. This gives the protein CASSFPSGGGNEQFF.

The V gene is TRBV27, the J gene TRBJ2-7; D is unclear. Trimming pared 0 bases from V and 6 bases from J, leaving 9 bases between. This CDR3 comprises 13 residues. The germline V gene has CDR1 MNHEY and CDR2 SMNVEV (reference sequence). The CDR3 DNA reads as TGTGCCAGCAGTTTATCGTACTCCGGCGAGCAGTACTTC. Amino acids: CASSLSYSGEQYF.

V usage is TRBV6-5 and J usage is TRBJ1-2, with 8 bases fitting TRBD1. V was pared by 7 bases and J by 1 base, with 8 bases of the junction left unmatched. Looked up from germline, CDR1 is MNHEY and CDR2 is SVGAGI. The CDR3 runs to 15 residues. CDR3 protein: CASTRDRMSNYGYTF. CDR3 nucleotide sequence: TGTGCCAGCACCCGGGACAGGATGAGTAACTATGGCTACACCTTC.

Only one count was recorded for this clone. V and J are TRBV7-2 and TRBJ1-6, with 7 bases matching TRBD1. Looked up from germline, CDR1 is SGHTA and CDR2 is FQGNSA. V shed 6 bases and J 4 bases; nucleotides not matched to a gene: 9. This CDR3 contains 16 residues. CDR3 sequence (DNA): TGTGCCAGCAGTTCAGGGGGAACAGCGTATAATTCACCCCTCCACTTT. It specifies CASSSGGTAYNSPLHF.

This chain connects TRBV27 to TRBJ1-1, with 8 bases that match TRBD1. The germline V gene has CDR1 MNHEY and CDR2 SMNVEV (reference sequence). The CDR3 spans 14 residues. The junction had 9 bases not matched to a gene; V was cut back by 6 bases and J by 6 bases. The CDR3 DNA is TGTGCCAGCAGGCTACAGGGGGTTAACTCTGAAGCTTTCTTT. The encoded protein is CASRLQGVNSEAFF.